This T cell receptor (beta chain) was recovered during a study of technical replicates of blood from a few donors. This CDR3 region has 17 residues. Unmatched junction bases numbered 13, after V lost 6 bases and J lost 1 base. Germline loops: CDR1 LNHDA, CDR2 SQIVND (reference sequence). Using immunoSEQ multiplex PCR, the repertoire was profiled, and TCRdb retains in-frame clones only, with some absent. This repertoire shows tens of thousands of clones, 75% to 95% found once; its top ten account for around 0.4%. This receptor was identified in a human donor in good health. V usage is TRBV19 and J usage is TRBJ1-1; TRBD1 matches 8 bases. The sample taken for sequencing was T cells isolated from PBMCs. CDR3: CASRGIQTGAGNTEAFF. The CDR3 DNA reads as TGTGCCAGTAGGGGAATCCAGACAGGGGCCGGGAACACTGAAGCTTTCTTT.